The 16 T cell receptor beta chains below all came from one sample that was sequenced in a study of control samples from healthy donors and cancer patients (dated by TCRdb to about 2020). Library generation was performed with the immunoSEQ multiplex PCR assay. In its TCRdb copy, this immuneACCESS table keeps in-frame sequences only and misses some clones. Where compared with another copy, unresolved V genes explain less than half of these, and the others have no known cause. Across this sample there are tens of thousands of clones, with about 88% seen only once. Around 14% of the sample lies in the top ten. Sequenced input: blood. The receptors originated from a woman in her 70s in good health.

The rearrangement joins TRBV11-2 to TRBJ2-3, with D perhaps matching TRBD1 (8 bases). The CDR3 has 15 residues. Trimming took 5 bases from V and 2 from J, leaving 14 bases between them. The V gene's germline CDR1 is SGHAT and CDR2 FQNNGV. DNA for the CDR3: TGTGCCAGCAGCGCGGGGGACAGGCACACAGATACGCAGTATTTT. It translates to CASSAGDRHTDTQYF.

CDR3 sequence: CASSPTGTDNYGYTF. CDR3 DNA sequence: TGTGCCAGTTCACCGACAGGGACTGATAACTATGGCTACACCTTC. The genes are TRBV2 and TRBJ1-2; 7 bases align to TRBD1. Looked up from germline, CDR1 is SNHLY and CDR2 is FYNNEI. The CDR3 is made up of 15 amino acids. V was clipped by 9 bases and J by 1 base; unmatched bases: 11. Full variable domain (remainder filled in from reference TRBV2 and TRBJ1-2): EPEVTQTPSHQVTQMGQEVILRCVPISNHLYFYWYRQILGQKVEFLVSFYNNEISEKSEIFDDQFSVERPDGSNFTLKIRSTKLEDSAMYFCASSPTGTDNYGYTFGSGTRLTVV.

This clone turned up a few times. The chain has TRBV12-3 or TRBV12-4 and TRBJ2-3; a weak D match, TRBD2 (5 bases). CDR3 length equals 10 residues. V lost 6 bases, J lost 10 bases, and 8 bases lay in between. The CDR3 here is CASSSGAQYF. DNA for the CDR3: TGTGCCAGCAGCTCCGGGGCGCAGTATTTT.

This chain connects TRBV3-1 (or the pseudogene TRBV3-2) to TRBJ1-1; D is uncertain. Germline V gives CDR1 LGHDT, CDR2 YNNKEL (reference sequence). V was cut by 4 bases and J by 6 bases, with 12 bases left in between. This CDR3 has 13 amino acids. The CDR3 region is CASSPPTKAEAFF. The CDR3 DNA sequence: TGTGCCAGCAGCCCGCCGACCAAGGCTGAAGCTTTCTTT.

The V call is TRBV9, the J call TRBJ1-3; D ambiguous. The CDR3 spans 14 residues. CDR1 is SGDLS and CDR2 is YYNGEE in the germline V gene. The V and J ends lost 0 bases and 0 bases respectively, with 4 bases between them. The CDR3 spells CASSVDSSGNTIYF. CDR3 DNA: TGTGCCAGCAGCGTAGACAGCTCTGGAAACACCATATATTTT.

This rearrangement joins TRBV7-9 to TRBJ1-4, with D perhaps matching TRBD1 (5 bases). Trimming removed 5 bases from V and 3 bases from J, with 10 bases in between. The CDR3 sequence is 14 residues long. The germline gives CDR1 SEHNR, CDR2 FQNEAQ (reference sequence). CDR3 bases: TGTGCCAGCAGCCTAGGGGCGGCTAATGAAAAACTGTTTTTT. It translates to CASSLGAANEKLFF.

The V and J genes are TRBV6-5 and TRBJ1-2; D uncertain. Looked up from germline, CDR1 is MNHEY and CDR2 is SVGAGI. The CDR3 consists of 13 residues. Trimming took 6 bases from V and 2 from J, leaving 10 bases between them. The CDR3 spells CASRETVNYGYTF. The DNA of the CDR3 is TGTGCCAGCAGGGAGACGGTGAACTATGGCTACACCTTC.

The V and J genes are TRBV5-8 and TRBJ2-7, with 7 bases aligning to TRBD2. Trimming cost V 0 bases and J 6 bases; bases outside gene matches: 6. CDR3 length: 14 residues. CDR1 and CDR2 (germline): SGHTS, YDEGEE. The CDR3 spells CASSLGGAGVEQYF. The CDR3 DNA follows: TGTGCCAGCAGCTTGGGAGGGGCGGGGGTCGAGCAGTACTTC.

CDR3: CASSIPGHPYGYTF. The CDR3 DNA reads TGTGCCAGCAGTATACCGGGACACCCCTATGGCTACACCTTC. The chain joins TRBV6-6 to TRBJ1-2, with D possibly TRBD1 on 6 matching bases. CDR3 length equals 14 residues. The germline V gene has CDR1 MNHNY and CDR2 SVGAGI (reference sequence). V gave up 5 bases and J gave up 4 bases, with 14 bases separating them.

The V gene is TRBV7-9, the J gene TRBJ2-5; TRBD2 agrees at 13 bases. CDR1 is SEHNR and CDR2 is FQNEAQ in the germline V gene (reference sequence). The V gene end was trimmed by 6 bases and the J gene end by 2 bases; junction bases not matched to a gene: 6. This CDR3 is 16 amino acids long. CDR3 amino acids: CASSFGTSGNQETQYF. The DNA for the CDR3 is TGTGCCAGCAGTTTCGGGACTAGCGGGAATCAAGAGACCCAGTACTTC.

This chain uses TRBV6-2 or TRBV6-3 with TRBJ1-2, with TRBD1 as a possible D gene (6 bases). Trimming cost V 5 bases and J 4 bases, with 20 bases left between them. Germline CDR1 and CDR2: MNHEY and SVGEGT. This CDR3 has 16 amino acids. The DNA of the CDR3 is TGTGCCAGCAGTGAGCTGAGGGGGGAAAGCGGCTATGGCTACACCTTC. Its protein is CASSELRGESGYGYTF.

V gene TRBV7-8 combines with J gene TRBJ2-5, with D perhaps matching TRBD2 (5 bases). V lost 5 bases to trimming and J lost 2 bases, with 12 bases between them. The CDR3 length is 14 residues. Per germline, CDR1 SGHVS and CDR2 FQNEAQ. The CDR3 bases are TGTGCCAGCAGCAATGCGGGTTTTCAAGAGACCCAGTACTTC. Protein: CASSNAGFQETQYF.

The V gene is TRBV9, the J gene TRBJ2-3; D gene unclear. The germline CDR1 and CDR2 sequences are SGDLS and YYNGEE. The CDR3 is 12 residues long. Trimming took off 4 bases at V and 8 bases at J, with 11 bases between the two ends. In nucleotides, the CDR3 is TGTGCCAGCAGCACAGCTGCCTCTACGCAGTATTTT. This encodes CASSTAASTQYF.

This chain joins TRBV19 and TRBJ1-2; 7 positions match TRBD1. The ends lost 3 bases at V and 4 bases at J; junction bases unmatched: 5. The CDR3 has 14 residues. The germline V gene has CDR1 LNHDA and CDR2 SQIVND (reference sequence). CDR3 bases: TGTGCCAGTAGTATCTCCAGGGGGGGCTATGGCTACACCTTC. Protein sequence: CASSISRGGYGYTF.

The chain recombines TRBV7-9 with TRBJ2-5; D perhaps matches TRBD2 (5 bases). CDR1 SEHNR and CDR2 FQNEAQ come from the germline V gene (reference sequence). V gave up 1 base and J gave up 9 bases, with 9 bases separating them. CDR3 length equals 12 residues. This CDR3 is CASSLDPGAQYF. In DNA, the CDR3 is TGTGCCAGCAGCTTAGATCCCGGGGCCCAGTACTTC.

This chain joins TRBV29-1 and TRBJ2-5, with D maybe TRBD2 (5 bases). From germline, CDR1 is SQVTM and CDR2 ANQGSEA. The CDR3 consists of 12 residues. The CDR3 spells CSAHGPAGTQYF. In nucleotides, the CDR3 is TGCAGTGCGCACGGCCCCGCGGGGACCCAGTACTTC.